What follows is one T cell receptor beta chain and its context. The data stem from a study of PD-1 blockade in mismatch repair-deficient tumors. In the study overall: Patients had fewer than 15 mismatch repair-deficient cancer types and were previously treated and progressing.

TCR sequencing covered a few patients who responded to pembrolizumab. This CDR3 comprises 14 residues. V lost 4 bases to trimming and J lost 6 bases, with 15 bases between them. Germline V gene sequence: CDR1 SGHTA, CDR2 FQGTGA. Sequenced by immunoSEQ multiplex PCR; TCRdb stores in-frame clones only, minus some. The sample consists of tens of thousands of clones, around 80% of them appearing once. The sequencing here drew on peripheral blood, taken 44 weeks after starting pembrolizumab. The chain combines TRBV7-3 with TRBJ1-2; no clear D gene. This receptor was taken from an adult with mismatch repair-deficient cancer. CDR3: CASSSPGVDHGYTF. DNA for the CDR3: TGTGCCAGCAGCTCCCCCGGTGTGGACCATGGCTACACCTTC. The full variable domain, with the rest looked up from reference TRBV7-3 and TRBJ1-2, is GAGVSQTPSNKVTEKGKYVELRCDPISGHTALYWYRQSLGQGPEFLIYFQGTGAADDSGLPNDRFFAVRPEGSVSTLKIQRTERGDSAVYLCASSSPGVDHGYTFGSGTRLTVV.